Each of the 9 T cell receptor beta chains below was sequenced from the same sample in a study of T-cell reconstitution after alpha-beta-depleted transplantation in children. Molecular barcoding with unique molecular identifiers was used for the TCRbeta library. TCRdb re-analysed the PCR reads in MiXCR, keeping a single row per CDR3 protein. The sample lists 350,000 to 450,000 distinct CDR3 sequences, about 14% occurring once. This material consisted of PBMCs, taken from the stem cell graft. The receptors shown here come from a human donor who donated a stem cell graft to a child with Fanconi anemia.

The V call is TRBV4-3, the J call TRBJ2-2; D is ambiguous. CDR3 length: 14 amino acids. V was shortened by 1 base and J by 7 bases, with 10 bases between the two germline ends. Germline lookup yields CDR1 LGHNA and CDR2 YSLEER. The CDR3 DNA sequence: TGCGCCAGCAGCCAAGGGGTACTGCTCGGGGAGCTGTTTTTT. Translating gives CASSQGVLLGELFF.

This clonotype was observed a few times. This chain connects TRBV7-9 to TRBJ2-1; 8 nucleotides align to TRBD2. CDR3 length equals 17 residues. Germline CDR1 and CDR2: SEHNR and FQNEAQ (reference sequence). The V segment lost 1 base and the J segment 0 bases; nucleotides outside the gene matches: 5. The CDR3 bases are TGTGCCAGCAGCTTAGGTCCGGGAGGGAGCTCCTACAATGAGCAGTTCTTC. This sequence encodes CASSLGPGGSSYNEQFF.

The chain joins TRBV6-1 to TRBJ2-3; D uncertain. V lost 7 bases to trimming and J lost 2 bases, with 13 bases between them. Per the germline V gene, CDR1 is MNHNS and CDR2 is SASEGT. The CDR3 loop spans 14 amino acids. CDR3 sequence reads: CASKAYPNTDTQYF. CDR3 nucleotides: TGTGCCAGCAAAGCCTACCCGAACACAGATACGCAGTATTTT.

This clonotype was counted a few times. The rearrangement links TRBV6-5 to TRBJ2-1; D possibly uses TRBD1 or TRBD2 (5 bases each). The germline gives CDR1 MNHEY, CDR2 SVGAGI. Trimming cost V 4 bases and J 7 bases, with 17 bases left between them. CDR3 length: 15 residues. The CDR3 here is CASSFFSGTLNEQFF. In DNA, the CDR3 is TGTGCCAGCAGTTTCTTTTCCGGGACCTTAAATGAGCAGTTCTTC.

The chain is built from TRBV11-2 and TRBJ2-1; weak D call: TRBD2 (6 bases). The CDR3 covers 12 residues. The germline gives CDR1 SGHAT, CDR2 FQNNGV. Trimming cost V 3 bases and J 8 bases, with 8 bases left between them. CDR3: CASSFGGDEQFF. The CDR3 bases are TGTGCCAGCAGCTTCGGGGGTGATGAGCAGTTCTTC. The variable domain in full, completed from reference TRBV11-2 and TRBJ2-1, reads EAGVAQSPRYKIIEKRQSVAFWCNPISGHATLYWYQQILGQGPKLLIQFQNNGVVDDSQLPKDRFSAERLKGVDSTLKIQPAKLEDSAVYLCASSFGGDEQFFGPGTRLTVL.

Many counts were recorded for this clonotype. V gene TRBV7-8 combines with J gene TRBJ1-2; no clear D gene. CDR1 SGHVS and CDR2 FQNEAQ come from the germline V gene. The V gene lost 1 base and the J gene lost 4 bases, with 10 bases spanning the gap. The CDR3 has 14 amino acids. Here the CDR3 DNA reads TGTGCCAGCAGCTTAGGGATTCAGGTCTATGGCTACACCTTC. Translating it yields CASSLGIQVYGYTF.

This chain joins TRBV7-2 and TRBJ2-3; 15 bases fit TRBD2. V lost 5 bases and J lost 5; bases outside the gene matches: 8. This CDR3 is built from 17 residues. Germline lookup yields CDR1 SGHTA and CDR2 FQGNSA. CDR3 in DNA: TGTGCCAGCAGCCCAGGACTAGCGGGGGGGCTAGGAGATACGCAGTATTTT. Translating gives CASSPGLAGGLGDTQYF. The variable domain in full, completed from reference TRBV7-2 and TRBJ2-3, reads GAGVSQSPSNKVTEKGKDVELRCDPISGHTALYWYRQSLGQGLEFLIYFQGNSAPDKSGLPSDRFSAERTGGSVSTLTIQRTQQEDSAVYLCASSPGLAGGLGDTQYFGPGTRLTVL.

This clonotype was counted ten times or more. This chain uses TRBV6-5 with TRBJ1-2, with TRBD1 as a possible D gene (5 bases). The CDR3 covers 14 residues. Between the trimmed V and J ends, which lost 0 bases and 6 bases, there was a span of 11 bases. Germline V lookup: CDR1 MNHEY, CDR2 SVGAGI. Here the CDR3 reads CASSYSGRFNGYTF. The CDR3 nucleotides read TGTGCCAGCAGTTACTCGGGACGGTTCAATGGCTACACCTTC.

V is TRBV12-3 or TRBV12-4 and J is TRBJ2-1; 12 nucleotides align to TRBD2. The CDR3 runs to 16 residues. V shed 6 bases, J shed 9 bases, and the junction held 12 bases outside the gene matches. Here the CDR3 DNA reads TGTGCCAGCAGCCCGACGGCTAGCGGGGGGGTAGGTGAGCAGTTCTTC. It is translated as CASSPTASGGVGEQFF.